This TCR beta chain is drawn from a study of beta chain features in type 1 diabetes. The V and J ends lost 4 bases and 10 bases, in that order; junction bases with no gene match: 12. Germline V gives CDR1 KGHSH, CDR2 LQKENI. The CDR3 totals 14 residues. This clone has just a few counts. Its antigen remains unidentified. Of the isolated RNA, all was reverse transcribed, and so the sequenced material was expressed TCRB transcripts. Clones were read by immunoSEQ multiplex PCR, and TCRdb kept only the in-frame ones, dropping some. The data contain 150,000 or so clones, just over 9% of them singletons. Overall study findings and caveats: No resolution was reached here on whether HLA type influences TCRB rearrangement. Type 1 diabetes patients showed fewer insertions and more deletions at VDJ junctions. Among patients, naive, central memory and Treg TCRB repertoires appeared more similar than among healthy donors.

This receptor was obtained from a woman under 30 in good health. The chain is built from TRBV18 and TRBJ1-2; 7 positions match TRBD1. The sample consisted of central memory CD4+ T cells from blood. The chain's CDR3 is CASSLYTGEDPYTF. CDR3 coding DNA: TGTGCCAGCTCACTATATACAGGGGAGGATCCCTACACCTTC. Filled out from reference TRBV18 and TRBJ1-2, the complete variable domain reads NAGVMQNPRHLVRRRGQEARLRCSPMKGHSHVYWYRQLPEEGLKFMVYLQKENIIDESGMPKERFSAEFPKEGPSILRIQQVVRGDSAAYFCASSLYTGEDPYTFGSGTRLTVV.